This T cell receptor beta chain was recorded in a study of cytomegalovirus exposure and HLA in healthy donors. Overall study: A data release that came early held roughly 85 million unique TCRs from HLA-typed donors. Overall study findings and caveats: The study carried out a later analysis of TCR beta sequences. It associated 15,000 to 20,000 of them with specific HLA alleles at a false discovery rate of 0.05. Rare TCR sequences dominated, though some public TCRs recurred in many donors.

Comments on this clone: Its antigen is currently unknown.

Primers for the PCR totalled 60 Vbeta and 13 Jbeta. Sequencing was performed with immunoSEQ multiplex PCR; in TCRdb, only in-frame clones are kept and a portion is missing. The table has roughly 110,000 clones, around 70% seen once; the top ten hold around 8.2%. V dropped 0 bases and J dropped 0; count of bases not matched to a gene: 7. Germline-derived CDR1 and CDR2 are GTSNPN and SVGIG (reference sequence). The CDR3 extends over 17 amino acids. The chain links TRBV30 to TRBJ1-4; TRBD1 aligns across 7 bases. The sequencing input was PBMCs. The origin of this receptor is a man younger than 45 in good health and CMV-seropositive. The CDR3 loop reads CAWSVRDSAATNEKLFF. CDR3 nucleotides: TGTGCCTGGAGTGTAAGGGACAGTGCAGCAACTAATGAAAAACTGTTTTTT.